The sequence of this T cell receptor (beta chain) was determined in a study of neurological immune-mediated disorders. Ten or more counts support this clonotype. The time point was: longitudinal time-point 2. Unsorted libraries were generated from 2 million PBMCs. These cells had been stored in RNAlater at -80 C. The CDR3 runs to 17 residues. Germline-derived CDR1 and CDR2 are SGHAT and FQNNGV. V dropped 0 bases and J dropped 7; count of bases not matched to a gene: 8. The authors obtained over 180 million TCR-beta sequences from 15-18 subjects per sequencing run. MiXCR, applied by TCRdb to the 5' RACE reads, yields one record per CDR3 protein. The repertoire has 80,000 to 100,000 distinct CDR3 sequences, approximately 6% of them found once; the top ten carry over 7%.

This receptor was obtained from a woman in her sixties with multiple sclerosis. Material for sequencing was PBMCs. This chain connects TRBV11-2 to TRBJ2-3; 12 bases are shared with TRBD2. The CDR3 coding sequence is TGTGCCAGCAGCTTAGATTCGAGACTAGCGGGGGTAAATACGCAGTATTTT. Its translation: CASSLDSRLAGVNTQYF.